The clone carrying this TCR beta chain was seen a handful of times. This sample stems from a study of T-cell reconstitution after alpha-beta-depleted transplantation in children. This CDR3 spans 13 amino acids. Germline lookup yields CDR1 SGHVS and CDR2 FNYEAQ. J gave up 4 bases and V 6 bases, and 5 bases lay outside the gene matches. A TCRbeta library incorporating unique molecular identifiers was prepared. Using its own MiXCR run on the PCR reads, TCRdb lists one record per CDR3 protein. The repertoire holds fewer than 1 million distinct CDR3 sequences, about 16% seen once, with approximately 5% in the top ten.

The TCR sequence derives from a male patient younger than 18 who had a stem cell transplant for acute lymphoblastic leukemia, so the T cells may come from the graft donor. Sequenced here: PBMCs, mostly from graft donor cells, sampled 360 days after TCRalphabeta/CD19-depleted stem cell transplant. The chain is built from TRBV7-6 and TRBJ2-5, with 7 nucleotides matching TRBD1. CDR3 in amino acids: CASRPPGGETQYF. CDR3 in DNA: TGTGCCAGCAGACCTCCAGGGGGAGAGACCCAGTACTTC.